Following are 9 T cell receptor beta chains from one sample sequenced in a study of CD8+ T cells in alopecia areata. This sample's treatment: oral pan-JAK inhibitor, 5-10 mg twice daily. cDNA reverse transcribed from extracted RNA served as the sequencing template. Sequencing was performed with immunoSEQ multiplex PCR; in TCRdb, only in-frame clones are kept and a portion is missing. This sample has roughly 99,000 clones, with over 80% found just once. The sample in question was CD8+ T cells sorted from blood, obtained at week 24, from a patient treated with tofacitinib. These TCRs come from a human donor with alopecia areata.

The rearrangement joins TRBV5-1 to TRBJ2-1; 7 bases are a match to TRBD2. V lost 0 bases and J lost 7; bases outside the gene matches: 10. The CDR3 is 16 residues long. Germline CDR1 SGHRS, CDR2 YFSETQ. The DNA of the CDR3 is TGCGCCAGCAGCTTGGTCACCGGGGGACTAAGTAATGAGCAGTTCTTC. Protein: CASSLVTGGLSNEQFF.

The chain carries TRBV7-9 and TRBJ2-7; the D is unclear. Germline V gene lookup returns CDR1 SEHNR and CDR2 FQNEAQ (reference sequence). There are 14 residues in the CDR3. The V end lost 5 bases, the J end lost 2 bases, and 13 bases lay between the germline ends. CDR3 region: CASSPNRYPYEQYF. The DNA for the CDR3 is TGTGCCAGCAGCCCGAACAGATATCCCTACGAGCAGTACTTC.

This clone is a singleton in its sample. V gene TRBV7-9 combines with J gene TRBJ1-1, with TRBD1 matching over 8 bases. The CDR3 is made up of 15 amino acids. CDR1 is SEHNR and CDR2 is FQNEAQ in the germline V gene (reference sequence). Trimming cost V 2 bases and J 5 bases; bases outside gene matches: 7. The CDR3 region is CASSLRSGGWTEAFF. The CDR3 region has the DNA TGTGCCAGCAGCTTAAGGTCAGGGGGCTGGACTGAAGCTTTCTTT.

The chain joins TRBV2 to TRBJ1-4; weak D call: TRBD1 (5 bases). V was cut by 5 bases and J by 4 bases, with 14 bases left in between. Germline CDR1 and CDR2: SNHLY and FYNNEI. The CDR3 covers 15 residues. The CDR3 loop is CASSTTGDDNEKLFF. DNA for the CDR3: TGTGCCAGCAGTACCACGGGGGACGATAATGAAAAACTGTTTTTT.

This chain links TRBV15 with TRBJ2-7; the match to TRBD2 covers 8 bases. Germline lookup yields CDR1 LNHNV and CDR2 YYDKDF (reference sequence). This CDR3 spans 17 amino acids. After removal of 0 bases from V and 0 bases from J, the junction contained 7 bases not matched to a gene. The CDR3 bases are TGTGCCACCAGCAGAGATCGGGTTGCGGGGGGCTCCTACGAGCAGTACTTC. This gives the protein CATSRDRVAGGSYEQYF.

This rearrangement joins TRBV5-1 to TRBJ2-1, with D possibly called TRBD1 or TRBD2 (5 bases each). Trimming stripped 4 bases from V and 2 bases from J, with 13 bases between. Germline V gene lookup returns CDR1 SGHRS and CDR2 YFSETQ. The CDR3 extends over 15 amino acids. The CDR3 region has the DNA TGCGCCAGCAGCCACCGGGACGCCCCCTACAATGAGCAGTTCTTC. The encoded protein is CASSHRDAPYNEQFF. The full variable domain, in which reference TRBV5-1 and TRBJ2-1 provide the parts outside the CDR3, is KAGVTQTPRYLIKTRGQQVTLSCSPISGHRSVSWYQQTPGQGLQFLFEYFSETQRNKGNFPGRFSGRQFSNSRSEMNVSTLELGDSALYLCASSHRDAPYNEQFFGPGTRLTVL.

The chain links TRBV6-5 to TRBJ2-1; 8 bases line up with TRBD1. The CDR3 is 15 amino acids. With V trimmed by 0 bases and J by 7 bases, 5 bases remained unmatched. Germline CDR1 reads MNHEY; CDR2 reads SVGAGI. The CDR3 DNA reads TGTGCCAGCAGTTACTCGATAACAGGGGGTAATGAGCAGTTCTTC. Amino acids: CASSYSITGGNEQFF.

The rearrangement uses TRBV6-6 and TRBJ2-5; the D is unclear. Germline CDR1 reads MNHNY; CDR2 reads SVGAGI (reference sequence). Trimming removed 7 bases at V and 2 bases at J, with 8 bases between. This CDR3 has 12 residues. The CDR3 spells CASTLDQETQYF. The CDR3 region has the DNA TGTGCCAGCACCCTAGATCAAGAGACCCAGTACTTC.

This clone was recorded a few times. CDR3 region: CSVEEAGAPPGELFF. The CDR3 nucleotides are TGCAGCGTTGAAGAGGCAGGCGCCCCGCCCGGGGAGCTGTTTTTT. V is TRBV29-1 and J is TRBJ2-2; D is unresolved. V dropped 0 bases and J dropped 6 bases, with 14 bases sitting between them. CDR3 length: 15 amino acids. Per germline, CDR1 SQVTM and CDR2 ANQGSEA.